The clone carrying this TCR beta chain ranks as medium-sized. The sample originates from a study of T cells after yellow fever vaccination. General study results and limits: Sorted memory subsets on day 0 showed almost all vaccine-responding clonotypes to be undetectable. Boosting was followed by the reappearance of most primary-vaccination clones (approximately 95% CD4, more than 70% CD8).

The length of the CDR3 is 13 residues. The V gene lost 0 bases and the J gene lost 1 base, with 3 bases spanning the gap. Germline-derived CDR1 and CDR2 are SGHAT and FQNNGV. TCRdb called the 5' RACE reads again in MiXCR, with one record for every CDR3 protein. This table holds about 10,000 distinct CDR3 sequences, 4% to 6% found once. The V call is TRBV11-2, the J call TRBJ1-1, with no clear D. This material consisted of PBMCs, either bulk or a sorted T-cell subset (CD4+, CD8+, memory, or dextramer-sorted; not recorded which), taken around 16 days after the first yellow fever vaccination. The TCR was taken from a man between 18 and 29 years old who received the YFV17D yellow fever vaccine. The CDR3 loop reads CASSLDTNTEAFF. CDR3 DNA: TGTGCCAGCAGCTTAGACACGAACACTGAAGCTTTCTTT.